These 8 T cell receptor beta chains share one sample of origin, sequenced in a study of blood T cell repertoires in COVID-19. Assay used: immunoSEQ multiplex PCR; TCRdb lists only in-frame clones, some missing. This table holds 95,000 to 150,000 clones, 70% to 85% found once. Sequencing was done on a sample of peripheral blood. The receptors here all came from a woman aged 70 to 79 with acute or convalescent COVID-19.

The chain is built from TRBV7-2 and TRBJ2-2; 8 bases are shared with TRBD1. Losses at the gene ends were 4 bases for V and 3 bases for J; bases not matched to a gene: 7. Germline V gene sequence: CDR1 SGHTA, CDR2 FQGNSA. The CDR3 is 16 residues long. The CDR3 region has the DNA TGTGCCAGCAGCTCTAGACAGGGGATGTACACCGGGGAGCTGTTTTTT. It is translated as CASSSRQGMYTGELFF.

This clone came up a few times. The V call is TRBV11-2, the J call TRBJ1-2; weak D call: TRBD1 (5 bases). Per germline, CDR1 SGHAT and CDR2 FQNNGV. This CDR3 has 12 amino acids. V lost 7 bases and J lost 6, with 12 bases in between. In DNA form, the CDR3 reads TGTGCCAGCAATAAAGGGGCGGATGGCTACACCTTC. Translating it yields CASNKGADGYTF. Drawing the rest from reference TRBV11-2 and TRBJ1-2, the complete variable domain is EAGVAQSPRYKIIEKRQSVAFWCNPISGHATLYWYQQILGQGPKLLIQFQNNGVVDDSQLPKDRFSAERLKGVDSTLKIQPAKLEDSAVYLCASNKGADGYTFGSGTRLTVV.

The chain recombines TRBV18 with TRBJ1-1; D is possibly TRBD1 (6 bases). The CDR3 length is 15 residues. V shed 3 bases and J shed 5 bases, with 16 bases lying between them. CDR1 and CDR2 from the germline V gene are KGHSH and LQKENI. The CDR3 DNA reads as TGTGCCAGCTCACCGGACACGACAGGAATGACTGAAGCTTTCTTT. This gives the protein CASSPDTTGMTEAFF.

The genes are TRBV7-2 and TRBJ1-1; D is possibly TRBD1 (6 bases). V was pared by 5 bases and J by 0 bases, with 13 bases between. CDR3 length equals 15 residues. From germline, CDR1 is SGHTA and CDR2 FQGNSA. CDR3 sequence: CASSLSTGLNTEAFF. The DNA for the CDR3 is TGTGCCAGCAGCCTATCGACAGGCCTGAACACTGAAGCTTTCTTT.

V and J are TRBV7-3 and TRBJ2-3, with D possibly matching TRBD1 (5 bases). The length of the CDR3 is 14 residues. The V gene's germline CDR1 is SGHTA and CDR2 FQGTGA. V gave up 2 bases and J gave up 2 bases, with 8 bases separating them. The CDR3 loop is CASSLSGYTDTQYF. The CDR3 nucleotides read TGTGCCAGCAGCTTATCAGGGTACACAGATACGCAGTATTTT.

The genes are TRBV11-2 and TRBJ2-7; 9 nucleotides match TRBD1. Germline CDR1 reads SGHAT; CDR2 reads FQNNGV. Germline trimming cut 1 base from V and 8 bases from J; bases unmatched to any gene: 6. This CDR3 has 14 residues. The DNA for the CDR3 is TGTGCCAGCAGCTTAGTAGGGACAGGGATTCAGCAGTACTTC. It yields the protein CASSLVGTGIQQYF.

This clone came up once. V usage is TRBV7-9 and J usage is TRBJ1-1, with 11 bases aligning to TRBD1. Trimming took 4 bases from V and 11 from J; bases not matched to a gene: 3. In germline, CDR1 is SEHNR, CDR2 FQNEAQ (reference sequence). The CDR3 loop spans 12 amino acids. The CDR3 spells CASSYGQGAAFF. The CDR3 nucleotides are TGTGCCAGCAGCTACGGACAGGGGGCCGCTTTCTTT.

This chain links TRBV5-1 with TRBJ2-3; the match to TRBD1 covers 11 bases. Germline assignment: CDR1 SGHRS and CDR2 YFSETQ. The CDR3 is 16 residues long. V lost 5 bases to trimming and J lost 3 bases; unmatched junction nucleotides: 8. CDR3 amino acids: CASSLPGTGGTDTQYF. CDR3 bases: TGCGCCAGCAGTTTGCCCGGGACAGGGGGGACAGATACGCAGTATTTT.